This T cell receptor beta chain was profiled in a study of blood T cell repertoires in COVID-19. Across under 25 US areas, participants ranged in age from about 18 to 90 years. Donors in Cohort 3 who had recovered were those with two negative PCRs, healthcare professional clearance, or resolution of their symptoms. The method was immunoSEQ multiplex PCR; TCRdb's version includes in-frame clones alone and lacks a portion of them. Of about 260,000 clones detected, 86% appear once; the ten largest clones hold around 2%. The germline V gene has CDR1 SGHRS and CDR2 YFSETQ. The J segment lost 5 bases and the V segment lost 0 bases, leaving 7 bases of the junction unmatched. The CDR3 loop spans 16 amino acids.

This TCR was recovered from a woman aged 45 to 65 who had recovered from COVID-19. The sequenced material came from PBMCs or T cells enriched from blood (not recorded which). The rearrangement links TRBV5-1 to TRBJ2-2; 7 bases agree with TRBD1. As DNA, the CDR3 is TGCGCCAGCAGCTTGGATCCGGGACAGCGAACCGGGGAGCTGTTTTTT. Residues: CASSLDPGQRTGELFF.